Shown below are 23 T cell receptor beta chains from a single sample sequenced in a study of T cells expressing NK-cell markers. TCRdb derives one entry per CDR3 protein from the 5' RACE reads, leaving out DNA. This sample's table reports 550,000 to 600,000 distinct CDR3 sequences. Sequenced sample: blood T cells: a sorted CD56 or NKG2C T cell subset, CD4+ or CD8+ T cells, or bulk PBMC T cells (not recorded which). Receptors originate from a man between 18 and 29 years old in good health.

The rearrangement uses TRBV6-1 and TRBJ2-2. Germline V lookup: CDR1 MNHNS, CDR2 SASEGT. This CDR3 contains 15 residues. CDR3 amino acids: CASSESIAHTGELFF.

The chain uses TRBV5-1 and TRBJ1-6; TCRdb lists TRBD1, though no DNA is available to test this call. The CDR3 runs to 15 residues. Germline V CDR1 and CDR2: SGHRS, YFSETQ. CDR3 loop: CASSLDRGRNSPLHF.

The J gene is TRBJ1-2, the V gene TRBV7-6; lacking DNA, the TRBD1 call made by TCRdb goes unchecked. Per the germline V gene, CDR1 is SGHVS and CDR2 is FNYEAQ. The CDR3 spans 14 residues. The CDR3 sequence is CASSLGVGEDGYTF.

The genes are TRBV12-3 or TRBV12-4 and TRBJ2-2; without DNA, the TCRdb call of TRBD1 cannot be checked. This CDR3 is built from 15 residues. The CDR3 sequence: CASSFLHRGNGELFF.

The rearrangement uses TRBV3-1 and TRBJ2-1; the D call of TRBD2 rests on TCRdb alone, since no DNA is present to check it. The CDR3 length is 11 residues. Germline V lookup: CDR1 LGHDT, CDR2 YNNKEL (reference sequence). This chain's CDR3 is CAAGWGNEQFF.

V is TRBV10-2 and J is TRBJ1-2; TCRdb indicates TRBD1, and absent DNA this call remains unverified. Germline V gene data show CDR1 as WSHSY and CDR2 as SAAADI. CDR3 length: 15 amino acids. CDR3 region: CASSNGTGNVGGYTF.

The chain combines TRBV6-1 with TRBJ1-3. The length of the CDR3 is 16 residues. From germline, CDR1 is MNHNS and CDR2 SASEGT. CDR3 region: CASSVDGGISGNTIYF.

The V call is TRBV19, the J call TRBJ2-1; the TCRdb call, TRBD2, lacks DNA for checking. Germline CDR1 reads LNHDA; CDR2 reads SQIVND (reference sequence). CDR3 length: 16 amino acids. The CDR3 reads CASSIIGSSGYNEQFF.

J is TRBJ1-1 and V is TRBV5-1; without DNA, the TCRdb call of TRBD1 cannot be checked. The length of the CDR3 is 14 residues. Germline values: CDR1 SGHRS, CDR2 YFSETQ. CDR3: CASSRQEANTEAFF.

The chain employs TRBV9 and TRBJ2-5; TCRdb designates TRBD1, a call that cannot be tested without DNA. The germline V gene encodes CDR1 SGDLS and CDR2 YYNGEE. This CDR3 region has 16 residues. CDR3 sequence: CASSPRDRGFQETQYF.

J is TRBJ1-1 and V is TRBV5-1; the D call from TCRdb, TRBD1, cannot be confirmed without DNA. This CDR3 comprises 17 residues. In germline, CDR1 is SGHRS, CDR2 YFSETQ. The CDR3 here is CASSRDGTGGLYTEAFF. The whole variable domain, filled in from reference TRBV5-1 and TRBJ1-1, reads KAGVTQTPRYLIKTRGQQVTLSCSPISGHRSVSWYQQTPGQGLQFLFEYFSETQRNKGNFPGRFSGRQFSNSRSEMNVSTLELGDSALYLCASSRDGTGGLYTEAFFGQGTRLTVV.

The CDR3: CASSFTGAGNQPQHF. The V and J genes are TRBV6-2 or TRBV6-3 and TRBJ1-5; without DNA, the TCRdb call of TRBD1 cannot be checked. The CDR3 consists of 15 residues. CDR1 and CDR2 (germline): MNHEY, SVGEGT.

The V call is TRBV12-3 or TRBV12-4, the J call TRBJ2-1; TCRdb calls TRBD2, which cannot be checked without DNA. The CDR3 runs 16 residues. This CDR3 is CASSLVGRALVNEQFF.

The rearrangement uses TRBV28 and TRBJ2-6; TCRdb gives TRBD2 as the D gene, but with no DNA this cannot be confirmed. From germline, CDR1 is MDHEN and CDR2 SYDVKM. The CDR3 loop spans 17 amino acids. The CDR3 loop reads CASSPLAGETGANVLTF.

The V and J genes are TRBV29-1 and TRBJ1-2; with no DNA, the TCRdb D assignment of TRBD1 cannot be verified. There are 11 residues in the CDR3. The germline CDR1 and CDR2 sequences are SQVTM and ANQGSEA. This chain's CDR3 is CSSRAADGYTF.

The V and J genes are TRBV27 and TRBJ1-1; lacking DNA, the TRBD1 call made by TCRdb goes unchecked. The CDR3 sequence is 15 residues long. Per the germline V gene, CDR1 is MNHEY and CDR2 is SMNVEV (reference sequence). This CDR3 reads CASSYPGTGKTEAFF.

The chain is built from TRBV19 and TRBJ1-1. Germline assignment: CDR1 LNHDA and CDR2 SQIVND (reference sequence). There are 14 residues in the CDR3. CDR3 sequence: CASTLYYEGTEAFF.

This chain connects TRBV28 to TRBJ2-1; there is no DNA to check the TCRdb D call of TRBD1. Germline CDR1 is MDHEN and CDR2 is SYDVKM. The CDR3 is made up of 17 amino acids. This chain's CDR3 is CASSLTPGSSSYNEQFF.

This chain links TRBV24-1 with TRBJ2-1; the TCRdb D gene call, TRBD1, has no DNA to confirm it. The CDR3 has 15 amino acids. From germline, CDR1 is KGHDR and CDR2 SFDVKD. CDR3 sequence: CATSETGGHYNEQFF.

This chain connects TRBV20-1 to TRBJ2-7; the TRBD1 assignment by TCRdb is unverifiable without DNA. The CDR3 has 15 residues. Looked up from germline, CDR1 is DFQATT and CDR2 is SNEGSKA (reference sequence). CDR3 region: CSAGANSQGSYEQYF.

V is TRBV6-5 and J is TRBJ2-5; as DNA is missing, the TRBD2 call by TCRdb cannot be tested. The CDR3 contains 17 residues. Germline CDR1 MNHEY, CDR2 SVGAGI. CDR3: CASSYQTSGRARETQYF.

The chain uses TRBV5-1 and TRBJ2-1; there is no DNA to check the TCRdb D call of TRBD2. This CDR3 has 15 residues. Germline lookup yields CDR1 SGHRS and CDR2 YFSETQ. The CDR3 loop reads CASSVVAGNYNEQFF.

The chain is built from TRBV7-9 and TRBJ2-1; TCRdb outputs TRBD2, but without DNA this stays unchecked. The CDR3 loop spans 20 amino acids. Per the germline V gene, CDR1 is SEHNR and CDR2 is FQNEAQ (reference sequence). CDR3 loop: CASSYPSGSSDFFSYNEQFF.